This section outlines one TCR beta chain sequence together with its context. The antigen is not known. One entry per CDR3 protein, called by TCRdb with MiXCR from the reads. The table includes about 530,000 distinct CDR3 sequences, around 27% detected once. This entry is derived from a study of T cell repertoires in cytomegalovirus infection. Study at large: The public TCR beta signatures pointed to both CMV infection and matching HLA type.

Germline CDR1 ENHRY, CDR2 SYGVKD. The V gene end was trimmed by 8 bases and the J gene end by 1 base; junction bases not matched to a gene: 7. This CDR3 region has 15 residues. The study, taken as a whole, reports: Carriage of CMV together with the relevant HLA was identifiable through cumulative public TCR beta family frequency. Clonotypes of TCR beta that were HLA-C-restricted and CMV-specific dominated the ex vivo response.

This receptor was obtained from a human donor in good health (CMV status not recorded). Some clones in this sample may be carry-over from other donors' samples. The chain employs TRBV10-3 and TRBJ2-2; 7 nucleotides match TRBD2. The sequenced sample consisted of PBMCs. CDR3 residues: CAIGGLPLNTGELFF. The CDR3, as DNA: TGTGCCATCGGGGGACTACCTTTGAACACCGGGGAGCTGTTTTTT.